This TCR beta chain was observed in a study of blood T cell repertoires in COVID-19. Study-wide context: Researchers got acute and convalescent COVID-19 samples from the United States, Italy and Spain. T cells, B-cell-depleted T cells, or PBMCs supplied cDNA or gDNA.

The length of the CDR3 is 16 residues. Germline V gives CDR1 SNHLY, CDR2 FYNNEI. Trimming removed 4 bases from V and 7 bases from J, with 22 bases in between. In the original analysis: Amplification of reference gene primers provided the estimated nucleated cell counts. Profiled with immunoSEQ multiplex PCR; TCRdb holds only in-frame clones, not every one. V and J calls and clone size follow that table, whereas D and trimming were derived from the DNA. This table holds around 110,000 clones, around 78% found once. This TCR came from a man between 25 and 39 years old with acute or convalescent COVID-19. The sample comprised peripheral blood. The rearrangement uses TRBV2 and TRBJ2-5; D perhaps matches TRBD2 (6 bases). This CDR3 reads CASSVSITGQGGTQYF. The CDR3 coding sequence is TGTGCCAGCAGTGTCTCTATCACCGGGCAGGGAGGGACCCAGTACTTC.